This T cell receptor beta chain emerged from a study of shared clonotypes between healthy human individuals. With 2 bases removed from V and 1 base from J, the gap between germline ends came to 12 bases. The CDR3 is 16 amino acids. Germline V gene data show CDR1 as MDHEN and CDR2 as SYDVKM. Turning to this clone: Its antigen is not identified. The same CDR3 also results from other DNA sequences found in this sample.

200 ng DNA, around 30,000 T cell genomes, went into each sorted-subset replicate PCR. In the authors' methods: Filtering differed because ImmunoSEQ produced junction-only sequences that carried no quality scores. The method was immunoSEQ multiplex PCR; TCRdb's version includes in-frame clones alone and lacks a portion of them. V and J calls and clone size come straight from that table; D and trimming were deduced from the DNA. This table has 2 million to 3 million clones, 90% to 95% appearing once. General study findings and limits: A generally larger estimated richness was seen in naive subsets than in memory subsets. Between several donors, naive CD4 clonotypes were shared at a level of about 5%.

The sample comprised naive CD4+ T cells from PBMCs. Regarding subset: CD45RA+ positively selected. The receptor was isolated from a man between 18 and 29 years old in good health. Some clones in this sample may be carry-over from other donors' samples. The chain links TRBV28 to TRBJ1-3, with a possible D match to TRBD1 (5 bases). CDR3 coding DNA: TGTGCCAGCAGTTTACCGGGACTGTCATCTGGAAACACCATATATTTT. Residues: CASSLPGLSSGNTIYF.